The next 28 T cell receptor beta chains were all read from a single sample in a study of Ad26.COV2.S vaccination and SARS-CoV-2 variants. TCRdb's copy holds only in-frame clones and misses some; the assay was immunoSEQ multiplex PCR. The repertoire holds hundreds of thousands of clones, around 87% seen once, with 3.4% in the top ten. The treatment denotes: 15 to 20 received Ad26.COV2.S at low or high dose, single or two shots; about five received placebo; per-sample allocation not given. Day 63 following the first vaccine or placebo injection was when the samples were taken. The input for sequencing was peripheral blood, taken in a trial of Ad26.COV2.S vaccine versus placebo. Receptors originate from a person between 18 and 59 years old who received the Ad26.COV2.S COVID-19 vaccine or a placebo.

This rearrangement joins TRBV20-1 to TRBJ2-5; TRBD2 matches 7 bases. Germline trimming cut 3 bases from V and 1 base from J; bases unmatched to any gene: 5. The CDR3 totals 14 residues. Germline lookup yields CDR1 DFQATT and CDR2 SNEGSKA (reference sequence). Here the CDR3 DNA reads TGCAGTGCTAGTCCGGGGGGAATCCAAGAGACCCAGTACTTC. Translating gives CSASPGGIQETQYF.

This chain links TRBV6-5 with TRBJ1-4; D not resolved. This CDR3 has 15 amino acids. The germline gives CDR1 MNHEY, CDR2 SVGAGI. The V end lost 0 bases, the J end lost 7 bases, and 12 bases lay between the germline ends. The CDR3 sequence is CASSYSPRWGEKLFF. DNA of the CDR3: TGTGCCAGCAGTTACTCGCCCAGATGGGGTGAAAAACTGTTTTTT.

This rearrangement joins TRBV6-5 to TRBJ1-1; D possibly corresponds to TRBD1 (5 bases). The V and J ends lost 2 bases and 4 bases respectively, with 11 bases between them. Germline lookup yields CDR1 MNHEY and CDR2 SVGAGI. CDR3 size: 14 residues. The CDR3 DNA reads as TGTGCCAGCAGTTACATGGGGGTGAGCACTGAAGCTTTCTTT. Amino acid sequence: CASSYMGVSTEAFF.

This chain connects TRBV7-9 to TRBJ2-7, with D maybe TRBD1 (6 bases). The CDR3 is made up of 14 amino acids. Germline V gives CDR1 SEHNR, CDR2 FQNEAQ (reference sequence). V gave up 5 bases and J gave up 6 bases, with 17 bases separating them. The DNA of the CDR3 is TGTGCCAGCAGCGCGACAGGACCTCCTTCCGAGCAGTACTTC. Amino acid sequence: CASSATGPPSEQYF.

This chain connects TRBV7-3 to TRBJ1-2, with D uncertain. Looked up from germline, CDR1 is SGHTA and CDR2 is FQGTGA. Trimming took off 5 bases at V and 0 bases at J, with 13 bases between the two ends. The CDR3 covers 15 residues. This CDR3 reads CASSPREETNYGYTF. CDR3 coding DNA: TGTGCCAGCAGCCCAAGGGAGGAAACTAACTATGGCTACACCTTC.

This clone was seen a single time. This chain uses TRBV13 with TRBJ1-4; D remains ambiguous. Germline CDR1 PRHDT, CDR2 FYEKMQ (reference sequence). This CDR3 spans 17 amino acids. Trimming took 2 bases from V and 8 from J, leaving 21 bases between them. CDR3 amino acids: CASSLRPTVRAREKLFF. The CDR3 DNA reads as TGTGCCAGCAGCTTACGGCCGACGGTACGGGCGCGGGAAAAACTGTTTTTT.

The chain has TRBV7-2 and TRBJ1-2; D call uncertain. Trimming pared 8 bases from V and 1 base from J, leaving 11 bases between. The germline V gene has CDR1 SGHTA and CDR2 FQGNSA. The CDR3 covers 13 residues. CDR3 region: CASAPAINYGYTF. CDR3 DNA sequence: TGTGCCAGCGCCCCGGCTATTAACTATGGCTACACCTTC.

This rearrangement joins TRBV4-3 to TRBJ2-7; tentatively, D is TRBD1 (6 bases). From germline, CDR1 is LGHNA and CDR2 YSLEER. CDR3 length: 16 amino acids. Trimming shortened V by 0 bases and J by 3 bases, and 15 bases separated the two germline ends. The CDR3 region is CASSQDMTGRGYEQYF. As DNA, the CDR3 is TGCGCCAGCAGCCAAGACATGACAGGACGAGGCTACGAGCAGTACTTC.

J is TRBJ2-5 and V is TRBV7-6, with D possibly TRBD1 on 6 matching bases. This CDR3 spans 12 amino acids. V shed 6 bases and J shed 10 bases, with 15 bases lying between them. The V gene's germline CDR1 is SGHVS and CDR2 FNYEAQ. The CDR3 spells CASSRQRGGQYF. In DNA form, the CDR3 reads TGTGCCAGCAGTCGTCAACGAGGGGGCCAGTACTTC.

The rearrangement joins TRBV10-3 to TRBJ2-1; 13 bases are a match to TRBD2. CDR3 length equals 17 residues. The trim removed 6 bases at V and 4 bases at J, leaving 9 bases unmatched. Germline CDR1 reads ENHRY; CDR2 reads SYGVKD. CDR3 loop: CAISYGLAGDLYNEQFF. CDR3 bases: TGTGCCATCAGCTACGGACTAGCGGGGGACCTTTACAATGAGCAGTTCTTC.

The V gene is TRBV25-1, the J gene TRBJ1-2; D gene unclear. CDR1 and CDR2 (germline): MGHDK, SYGVNS. The CDR3 totals 12 residues. The V gene lost 4 bases and the J gene lost 5 bases, with 8 bases spanning the gap. CDR3 residues: CASSAGPYGYTF. The CDR3 DNA sequence: TGTGCCAGCAGTGCGGGCCCTTATGGCTACACCTTC.

The genes are TRBV6-5 and TRBJ2-1, with no clear D. This CDR3 has 14 amino acids. Germline CDR1 is MNHEY and CDR2 is SVGAGI. V was cut by 5 bases and J by 9 bases, with 17 bases left in between. The DNA for the CDR3 is TGTGCCAGCAGTAGGTCGGTCCAAACGAGTGAGCAGTTCTTC. It yields the protein CASSRSVQTSEQFF.

The chain links TRBV30 to TRBJ2-1; D not certain. Trimming pared 3 bases from V and 5 bases from J, leaving 11 bases between. CDR3 length: 13 residues. Germline-derived CDR1 and CDR2 are GTSNPN and SVGIG (reference sequence). The CDR3 spells CAWRNRADNEQFF. CDR3 DNA: TGTGCCTGGAGAAACCGGGCCGACAATGAGCAGTTCTTC.

This clone was seen a single time. The CDR3 reads CASSHRGTEAFF. The CDR3 DNA reads as TGCGCCAGCAGCCACAGGGGCACTGAAGCTTTCTTT. The V and J genes are TRBV4-1 and TRBJ1-1; D perhaps matches TRBD1 (6 bases). The germline V and J ends were trimmed by 3 bases and 4 bases, with 6 bases remaining between them. Germline lookup yields CDR1 MGHRA and CDR2 YSYEKL. This CDR3 comprises 12 residues.

This clone came up once. The chain combines TRBV7-3 with TRBJ1-5, with 8 nucleotides matching TRBD1. The CDR3 loop spans 14 amino acids. Germline CDR1 and CDR2: SGHTA and FQGTGA. V shed 5 bases, J shed 2 bases, and the junction held 2 bases outside the gene matches. CDR3 protein: CASSTTGGNQPQHF. CDR3 nucleotides: TGTGCCAGCAGCACGACAGGGGGCAATCAGCCCCAGCATTTT.

V and J are TRBV7-3 and TRBJ2-3; D is possibly TRBD1 or TRBD2 (5 bases each). This CDR3 has 15 residues. The germline V gene has CDR1 SGHTA and CDR2 FQGTGA. The germline V and J ends were trimmed by 4 bases and 2 bases, with 13 bases remaining between them. CDR3 coding DNA: TGTGCCAGCAGCTCCTCGGGGCTAACCACAGATACGCAGTATTTT. Protein product: CASSSSGLTTDTQYF.

The rearrangement links TRBV6-6 to TRBJ2-2; 7 bases map to TRBD1. Unmatched junction bases numbered 5, after V lost 2 bases and J lost 5 bases. The CDR3 consists of 15 residues. Germline values: CDR1 MNHNY, CDR2 SVGAGI (reference sequence). The CDR3 is CASSYEGAQTGELFF. The DNA of the CDR3 is TGTGCCAGCAGTTACGAGGGGGCGCAAACCGGGGAGCTGTTTTTT.

As DNA, the CDR3 is TGCGCCAGCAGCGTCCCCAACGAGGGGGGCACAGATACGCAGTATTTT. As protein: CASSVPNEGGTDTQYF. This chain connects TRBV5-1 to TRBJ2-3, with D perhaps matching TRBD1 (6 bases). Germline V gives CDR1 SGHRS, CDR2 YFSETQ. V was trimmed by 4 bases and J by 1 base, leaving 16 bases between them. CDR3 length: 16 amino acids.

The rearrangement joins TRBV24-1 to TRBJ2-3; no definite D call. Germline assignment: CDR1 KGHDR and CDR2 SFDVKD. The V end lost 3 bases, the J end lost 2 bases, and 5 bases lay between the germline ends. CDR3 length: 13 amino acids. CDR3 loop: CATSDPFTDTQYF. Here the CDR3 DNA reads TGTGCCACCAGTGATCCCTTCACAGATACGCAGTATTTT.

This sequence joins TRBV5-1 and TRBJ1-1, with unresolved D. The CDR3 totals 14 residues. With 1 base removed from V and 4 bases from J, the gap between germline ends came to 11 bases. Germline CDR1 reads SGHRS; CDR2 reads YFSETQ. For the CDR3, the DNA is TGCGCCAGCAGCTTGAAACAGTCTTTCACTGAAGCTTTCTTT. This encodes CASSLKQSFTEAFF.

The DNA for the CDR3 is TGTGCCAGCAGCGTGAGCGGGTTTACAGATACGCAGTATTTT. Its translation is CASSVSGFTDTQYF. The chain recombines TRBV5-4 with TRBJ2-3; D may be TRBD2 (6 bases). The CDR3 consists of 14 residues. Looked up from germline, CDR1 is SGHNT and CDR2 is YYREEE (reference sequence). Trimming pared 4 bases from V and 3 bases from J, leaving 12 bases between.

The chain uses TRBV27 and TRBJ1-1; the D is unclear. Germline V lookup: CDR1 MNHEY, CDR2 SMNVEV (reference sequence). This CDR3 is 13 amino acids long. V lost 5 bases, J lost 3 bases, and 10 bases lay in between. CDR3 nucleotide sequence: TGTGCCAGCAGTCCATGGGCGGACACTGAAGCTTTCTTT. Translated, it gives CASSPWADTEAFF.

The chain employs TRBV20-1 and TRBJ2-5; possible D gene TRBD2, 6 bases. CDR1 and CDR2 (germline): DFQATT, SNEGSKA (reference sequence). The CDR3 extends over 11 amino acids. The CDR3 spells CRVQGGETQYF. CDR3 bases: TGCAGGGTTCAGGGAGGAGAGACCCAGTACTTC.

This rearrangement joins TRBV5-4 to TRBJ2-1, with no clear D. The germline CDR1 and CDR2 sequences are SGHNT and YYREEE (reference sequence). V was clipped by 2 bases and J by 7 bases, with 4 bases between them. This CDR3 spans 11 amino acids. The CDR3: CASSFSNEQFF. The DNA for the CDR3 is TGTGCCAGCAGCTTTTCTAATGAGCAGTTCTTC.

The V and J genes are TRBV7-9 and TRBJ1-6; a weak D match, TRBD1 (5 bases). The V end was cut by 1 base, the J end by 2 bases, with 9 bases between. Germline values: CDR1 SEHNR, CDR2 FQNEAQ (reference sequence). This CDR3 has 16 amino acids. The chain's CDR3 is CASSLDMGAYNSPLHF. The CDR3 region has the DNA TGTGCCAGCAGCTTAGATATGGGGGCCTATAATTCACCCCTCCACTTT.

The chain couples TRBV5-6 to TRBJ1-1; D might be TRBD1 (5 bases). Germline V CDR1 and CDR2: SGHDT, YYEEEE. The CDR3 is 13 residues long. The V end lost 7 bases, the J end lost 4 bases, and 14 bases lay between the germline ends. CDR3 residues: CASASAGFTEAFF. For the CDR3, the DNA is TGTGCCAGCGCCTCTGCAGGGTTCACTGAAGCTTTCTTT.

The chain couples TRBV27 to TRBJ1-4; no clear D gene. Looked up from germline, CDR1 is MNHEY and CDR2 is SMNVEV (reference sequence). The CDR3 extends over 13 amino acids. The V end was cut by 5 bases, the J end by 8 bases, with 12 bases between. CDR3 protein: CASSPRLGEKLFF. CDR3 sequence (DNA): TGTGCCAGCAGTCCTCGATTGGGAGAAAAACTGTTTTTT.

Comment on this clone: Other DNA sequences within the sample encode an identical CDR3. This chain connects TRBV7-3 to TRBJ1-2, with a possible D match to TRBD1 (6 bases). V was cut by 6 bases and J by 2 bases, with 10 bases left in between. In germline, CDR1 is SGHTA, CDR2 FQGTGA. The CDR3 covers 13 residues. The CDR3 nucleotides are TGTGCCAGCAGTTTACAGGGAAACTATGGCTACACCTTC. This sequence encodes CASSLQGNYGYTF.